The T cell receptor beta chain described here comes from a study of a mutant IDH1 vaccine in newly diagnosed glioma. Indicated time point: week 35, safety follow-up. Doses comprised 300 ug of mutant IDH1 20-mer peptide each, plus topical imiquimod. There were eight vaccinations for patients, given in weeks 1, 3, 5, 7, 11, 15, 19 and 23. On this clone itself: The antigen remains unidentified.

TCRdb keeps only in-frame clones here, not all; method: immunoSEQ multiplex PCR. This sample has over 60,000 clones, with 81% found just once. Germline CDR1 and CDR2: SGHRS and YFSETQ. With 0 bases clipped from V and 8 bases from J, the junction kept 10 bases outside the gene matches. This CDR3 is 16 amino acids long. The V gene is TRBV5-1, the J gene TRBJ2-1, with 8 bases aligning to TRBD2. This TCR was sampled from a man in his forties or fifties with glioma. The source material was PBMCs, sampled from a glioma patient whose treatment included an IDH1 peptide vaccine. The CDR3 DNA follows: TGCGCCAGCAGCTTGGTAGTGACTAGCGTTAGTGATGAGCAGTTCTTC. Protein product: CASSLVVTSVSDEQFF. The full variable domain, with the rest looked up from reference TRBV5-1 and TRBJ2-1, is KAGVTQTPRYLIKTRGQQVTLSCSPISGHRSVSWYQQTPGQGLQFLFEYFSETQRNKGNFPGRFSGRQFSNSRSEMNVSTLELGDSALYLCASSLVVTSVSDEQFFGPGTRLTVL.